This is a list of T cell receptor beta chains from one sample in a study of blood T cells in healthy people across ages. TCRdb reanalysed the 5' RACE reads using MiXCR and keeps one entry per CDR3 protein. The sample contains hundreds of thousands of distinct CDR3 sequences, around 43% of which appear only once. Sequencing was done on a sample of blood. The receptors were gathered from a man between 60 and 70 years old in good health. CDR3s include the opening cysteine and the closing phenylalanine or tryptophan. The D gene is left open where the match is weak. Clone size appears in some rows only: once, few, many, or a class for an expanded clone.

>TRBV12-3/TRBV12-4|TRBJ2-5|TRBD1|.
TGTGCCAGCAGATTGACAGGGGGAGAGGAGACCCAGTACTTC
CASRLTGGEETQYF
>TRBV11-2|TRBJ2-7|.|many
TGTGCCAGCAGCTTCGGCGATACCTACGAGCAGTACTTC
CASSFGDTYEQYF
>TRBV20-1|TRBJ2-7|TRBD2|few
TGCAGTGCTAGAGGGACTAGCGGGGACTCCTACGAGCAGTACTTC
CSARGTSGDSYEQYF
>TRBV20-1|TRBJ2-3|.|.
TGCAGTGCTAGAGTTGGCAGTAGCACAGATACGCAGTATTTT
CSARVGSSTDTQYF
>TRBV6-1|TRBJ1-3|TRBD1|.
TGTGCCAGCAGAGGGGGGACAGTGTCTGGAAACACCATATATTTT
CASRGGTVSGNTIYF
>TRBV5-1|TRBJ1-1|.|.
TGCGCCAGCAGCTTGGTGGACAGACACCACACTGAAGCTTTCTTT
CASSLVDRHHTEAFF
>TRBV25-1|TRBJ1-4|TRBD1|few
TGTGCCAGCAGTGACGACAGGGGAGGCGAAAAACTGTTTTTT
CASSDDRGGEKLFF
>TRBV5-1|TRBJ1-2|.|few
TGCGCCAGCAGCTATCGGTCTTATGGCTACACCTTC
CASSYRSYGYTF
>TRBV6-2/TRBV6-3|TRBJ1-5|.|.
TGTGCCAGCAGTTATAAGGGTGGCAATCAGCCCCAGCATTTT
CASSYKGGNQPQHF
>TRBV25-1|TRBJ1-6|.|.
TGTGCCAGCACGAGCCTCGGCGGTAATTCACCCCTCCACTTT
CASTSLGGNSPLHF
>TRBV12-3/TRBV12-4|TRBJ2-1|TRBD2|.
TGTGCCAGCAGTTCCGGGACTAGCGGGGATGGTGAGCAGTTCTTC
CASSSGTSGDGEQFF
>TRBV12-3/TRBV12-4|TRBJ2-5|TRBD1|once
TGTGCCAGCAGCCAGGGACAGGGGGCCTCTAGCTCCTACAATGAGCAGTACTTC
CASSQGQGASSSYNEQYF
>TRBV11-3|TRBJ2-1|.|few
TGTGCCAGCAGCTTAGAGGGAAACGACAATGAGCAGTTCTTC
CASSLEGNDNEQFF
>TRBV18|TRBJ1-5|TRBD1|many
TGTGCCAGCTCGCCGACAGGGGCGGAAGGTCAGCCCCAGCATTTT
CASSPTGAEGQPQHF
>TRBV7-2|TRBJ1-1|.|few
TGTGCCAGCAGCCAGGGCAGCCATGAAGCTTTCTTT
CASSQGSHEAFF
>TRBV5-6|TRBJ2-5|TRBD1|few
TGTGCCAGCAGCTTCGGGGACAGGGGGATCGAGACCCAGTACTTC
CASSFGDRGIETQYF
>TRBV20-1|TRBJ2-5|.|.
TGCAGTGCCCCAGTACAGGGTCAAGAGACCCAGTACTTC
CSAPVQGQETQYF
>TRBV6-2/TRBV6-3|TRBJ2-1|.|many
TGTGCCAGCAGTTATAGGGGGGGGTACAATGAGCAGTTCTTC
CASSYRGGYNEQFF
>TRBV4-1|TRBJ1-1|.|.
TGCGCCAGCAGTCCGATGAGGGACACTGAAGCTTTCTTT
CASSPMRDTEAFF
>TRBV12-3/TRBV12-4|TRBJ1-1|.|.
TGTGCCAGCAGTACCGCACCCACTGAAGCTTTCTTT
CASSTAPTEAFF
>TRBV5-6|TRBJ1-5|.|.
TGTGCCGGCAGCTTGTCAGGGGATCAGCCCCAGCATTTT
CAGSLSGDQPQHF
>TRBV18|TRBJ1-1|.|.
TGTGCCAGCTCACAAAAACCGCGGGACACCACTGAAGCTTTCTTT
CASSQKPRDTTEAFF
>TRBV20-1|TRBJ1-1|TRBD1|.
TGCAGTGCTAGAGCAGCGGGACAGGGAAACACTGAAGCTTTCTTT
CSARAAGQGNTEAFF
>TRBV28|TRBJ2-3|.|.
TGTGCCGTTGGGGGGGCCTCGGGGGGCGATACGCAGTATTTT
CAVGGASGGDTQYF
>TRBV6-2/TRBV6-3|TRBJ2-1|.|few
TGTGCCAGCAGTTACGATGCGAGAAAGCAGTTCTTC
CASSYDARKQFF
>TRBV3-1|TRBJ1-1|.|.
TGTGCCAGCACCCAGAGAGCACATGGGAACACTGAAGCTTTCTTT
CASTQRAHGNTEAFF
>TRBV10-3|TRBJ2-2|.|.
TGTGCCATCAGTGAGTGGACGAACACCGGGGAGCTGTTTTTT
CAISEWTNTGELFF
>TRBV28|TRBJ2-3|TRBD2|.
TGTGCCAGCAGTTTATCGCCTAGCGGGGTCACAGATACGCAGTATTTT
CASSLSPSGVTDTQYF
>TRBV2|TRBJ2-1|.|few
TGTGCCAGCAAGGAGGACACGACTTCCAATGAGCAGTTCTTC
CASKEDTTSNEQFF
>TRBV5-8|TRBJ1-5|TRBD1|.
TGTGCCAGCAGCCCGGGACAGGGTGTGACGCAGCCCCAGCATTTT
CASSPGQGVTQPQHF
>TRBV27|TRBJ1-2|TRBD1|.
TGTGCCAGCAGTTTATACAGGGGAACATATGGCTACACCTTC
CASSLYRGTYGYTF
>TRBV5-1|TRBJ1-1|TRBD1|.
TGCGCCAGCAGCTGGGACAGGGGAGCTCCGAACACTGAAGCTTTCTTT
CASSWDRGAPNTEAFF
>TRBV20-1|TRBJ1-5|TRBD1|.
TGCAGTGCTATACAGGGGTACAATCAGCCCCAGCATTTT
CSAIQGYNQPQHF
>TRBV7-3|TRBJ2-3|.|few
TGTGCCAGCAGTTCGGACAGAGATACGCAGTATTTT
CASSSDRDTQYF
>TRBV7-8|TRBJ2-3|TRBD2|few
TGTGCCAGCAGCTCTAGCGGGGGGGTTTTCACAGATACGCAGTATTTT
CASSSSGGVFTDTQYF
>TRBV12-3/TRBV12-4|TRBJ1-4|.|.
TGTGCCAGCAGTTTCCGCATCGGAATTGCAACTAATGAAAAACTGTTTTTT
CASSFRIGIATNEKLFF
>TRBV7-9|TRBJ1-6|TRBD1|few
TGTGCCAGCAGCTCGCAGGGGGGTGCACCCCTCCACTTT
CASSSQGGAPLHF
>TRBV9|TRBJ2-4|.|.
TGTGCCAGCAGCGTAGGGTCAGGGGAGGTGAACATTCAGTACTTC
CASSVGSGEVNIQYF
>TRBV6-1|TRBJ1-5|TRBD1|few
TGTGCCAGCAGATCGCTCGACAGGGGGCTTAGCAATCAGCCCCAGCATTTT
CASRSLDRGLSNQPQHF
>TRBV30|TRBJ2-5|.|.
TGTGCCTGGAGCGAGATTCGCGAGACCCAGTACTTC
CAWSEIRETQYF
>TRBV20-1|TRBJ2-1|.|.
TGCAGTGCGCTAAGGGGGTCCCTAACTAGCAATGAGCAGTTCTTC
CSALRGSLTSNEQFF
>TRBV7-3|TRBJ2-5|.|few
TGTGCCAGCAGCCAGACAACCAAGGAGACCCAGTACTTC
CASSQTTKETQYF
>TRBV7-2|TRBJ2-3|TRBD2|.
TGTGCCAGCAGCTTAGTGGCGGGAGCGGGGGATACGCAGTATTTT
CASSLVAGAGDTQYF
>TRBV7-2|TRBJ2-4|TRBD1|.
TGTGCCAGCAGTCCTCCCGACAGGGAAAACATTCAGTACTTC
CASSPPDRENIQYF
>TRBV7-6|TRBJ1-4|TRBD1|.
TGTGCCAGCGGCCCTTGGACAGGGGGTTCAACTAATGAAAAACTGTTTTTT
CASGPWTGGSTNEKLFF
>TRBV6-2/TRBV6-3|TRBJ2-3|.|.
TGTGCCAGCACTTTTACTCCCGGGACCCTACGCACAGATACGCAGTATTTT
CASTFTPGTLRTDTQYF